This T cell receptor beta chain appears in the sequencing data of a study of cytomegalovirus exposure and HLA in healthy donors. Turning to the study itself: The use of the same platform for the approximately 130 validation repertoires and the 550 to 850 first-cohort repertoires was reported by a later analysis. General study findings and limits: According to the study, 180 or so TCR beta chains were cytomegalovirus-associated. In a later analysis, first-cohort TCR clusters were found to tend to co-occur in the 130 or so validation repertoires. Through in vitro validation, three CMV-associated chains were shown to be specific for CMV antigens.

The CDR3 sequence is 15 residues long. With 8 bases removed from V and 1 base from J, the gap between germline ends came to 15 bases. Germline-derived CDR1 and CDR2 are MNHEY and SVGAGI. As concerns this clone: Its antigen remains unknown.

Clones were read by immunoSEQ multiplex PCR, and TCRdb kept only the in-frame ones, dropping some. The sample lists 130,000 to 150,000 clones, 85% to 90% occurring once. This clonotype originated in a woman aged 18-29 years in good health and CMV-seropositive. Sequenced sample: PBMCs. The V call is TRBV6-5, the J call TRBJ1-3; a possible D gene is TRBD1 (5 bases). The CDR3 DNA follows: TGTGCCAGCGGCCAAACCAGGGTGTCTGGAAACACCATATATTTT. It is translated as CASGQTRVSGNTIYF.